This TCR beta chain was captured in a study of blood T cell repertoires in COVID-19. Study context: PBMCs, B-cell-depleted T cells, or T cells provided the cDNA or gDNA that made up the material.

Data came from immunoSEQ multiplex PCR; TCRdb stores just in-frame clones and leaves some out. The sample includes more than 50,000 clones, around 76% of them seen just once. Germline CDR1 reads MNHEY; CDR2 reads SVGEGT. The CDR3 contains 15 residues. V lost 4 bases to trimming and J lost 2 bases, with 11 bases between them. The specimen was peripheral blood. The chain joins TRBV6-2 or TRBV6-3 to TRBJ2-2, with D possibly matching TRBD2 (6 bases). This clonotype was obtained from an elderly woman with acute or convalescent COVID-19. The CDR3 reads CASSWGLTNTGELFF. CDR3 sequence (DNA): TGTGCCAGCAGTTGGGGACTGACTAACACCGGGGAGCTGTTTTTT.